The 23 T cell receptor beta chains listed next were all sequenced from one sample in a study of blood T cell repertoires in COVID-19. The protocol was immunoSEQ multiplex PCR, while the TCRdb copy is restricted to in-frame clones and leaves out a portion. The data contain roughly 340,000 clones, 80% to 90% of them singletons. Sequencing was done on a sample of PBMCs or T cells enriched from blood (not recorded which). These TCRs come from a man between 18 and 35 years old who had recovered from COVID-19.

V gene TRBV14 combines with J gene TRBJ1-1; no clear D gene. CDR1 SGHDN and CDR2 FVKESK come from the germline V gene. There are 13 residues in the CDR3. Trimming removed 0 bases at V and 8 bases at J, with 10 bases between. CDR3 amino acids: CASSQDSAGEAFF. Written as DNA, the CDR3 is TGTGCCAGCAGCCAAGATTCGGCGGGCGAAGCTTTCTTT.

This clone has more than one count but fewer than ten. Other DNA sequences of this sample code for an identical CDR3. This chain links TRBV12-3 or TRBV12-4 with TRBJ2-7; D remains unclear. The CDR3 length is 13 residues. V lost 2 bases, J lost 0 bases, and 5 bases lay in between. The CDR3 sequence: CASSLSNSYEQYF. DNA of the CDR3: TGTGCCAGCAGTTTATCCAACTCCTACGAGCAGTACTTC.

The chain carries TRBV27 and TRBJ2-3, with D uncertain. Trimming left V 5 bases short and J 6 bases short, with 15 bases between. Germline V CDR1 and CDR2: MNHEY, SMNVEV (reference sequence). The CDR3 sequence is 14 residues long. In DNA form, the CDR3 reads TGTGCCAGCAGTGCCCGTCTCTCCCGGGATACGCAGTATTTT. Encoded protein: CASSARLSRDTQYF.

The chain links TRBV12-3 or TRBV12-4 to TRBJ2-7, with D unclear. This CDR3 contains 13 residues. Between the trimmed V and J ends, which lost 3 bases and 3 bases, there was a span of 9 bases. The CDR3 reads CASSFPPVYEQYF. DNA of the CDR3: TGTGCCAGCAGTTTTCCACCGGTCTACGAGCAGTACTTC.

The chain recombines TRBV6-4 with TRBJ1-6; D is possibly TRBD1 (5 bases). The CDR3 has 19 amino acids. The ends were cut back, 4 bases at V and 0 bases at J, with 19 bases in the middle. CDR1 is MRHNA and CDR2 is SNTAGT in the germline V gene. CDR3 loop: CASSGTRQNLSSYNSPLHF. The CDR3 coding sequence is TGTGCCAGCAGTGGGACCCGACAGAACCTGAGCTCCTATAATTCACCCCTCCACTTT.

The rearrangement links TRBV9 to TRBJ2-1; TRBD2 matches at 7 bases. Trimming took 3 bases from V and 0 from J; bases not matched to a gene: 6. Germline V lookup: CDR1 SGDLS, CDR2 YYNGEE. The CDR3 sequence is 16 residues long. The CDR3 coding sequence is TGTGCCAGCAGCGCGCGGGGGACGACCTCCTACAATGAGCAGTTCTTC. Translated, it gives CASSARGTTSYNEQFF.

This chain joins TRBV9 and TRBJ1-6, with D maybe TRBD1 (5 bases). Between the trimmed V and J ends, which lost 3 bases and 10 bases, there was a span of 11 bases. CDR3 length equals 13 residues. The V gene's germline CDR1 is SGDLS and CDR2 YYNGEE. As DNA, the CDR3 is TGTGCCAGCAGCGGCGAGAACAGGTCACCCCTCCACTTT. Translating it yields CASSGENRSPLHF.

This sequence joins TRBV10-3 and TRBJ1-2; a possible D gene is TRBD1 (5 bases). This CDR3 region has 15 residues. With 2 bases removed from V and 2 bases from J, the gap between germline ends came to 12 bases. Germline CDR1 is ENHRY and CDR2 is SYGVKD. Here the CDR3 DNA reads TGTGCCATCAGTGAGGCGACAGATTCGAACTATGGCTACACCTTC. Translation gives CAISEATDSNYGYTF.

This chain links TRBV21-1 with TRBJ2-7; the table assigns TRBD2, which was not confirmed against the DNA. TRBV21-1 is a documented pseudogene. The CDR3 runs to 17 residues. The CDR3 sequence: CASGMRYTGTSAYEQYF. CDR3 sequence (DNA): TGTGCCAGCGGAATGAGATACACCGGGACTAGCGCCTACGAGCAGTACTTC.

The rearrangement links TRBV11-2 to TRBJ1-2, with TRBD1 as a possible D gene (6 bases). Trimming took off 6 bases at V and 4 bases at J, with 15 bases between the two ends. Per germline, CDR1 SGHAT and CDR2 FQNNGV. The CDR3 has 14 amino acids. The CDR3 reads CASRTIRGFYGYTF. The CDR3 coding sequence is TGTGCCAGCAGAACAATCAGGGGATTCTATGGCTACACCTTC. The variable domain in full, with the rest retrieved from reference TRBV11-2 and TRBJ1-2, is EAGVAQSPRYKIIEKRQSVAFWCNPISGHATLYWYQQILGQGPKLLIQFQNNGVVDDSQLPKDRFSAERLKGVDSTLKIQPAKLEDSAVYLCASRTIRGFYGYTFGSGTRLTVV.

This clone appeared a few times. The genes are TRBV5-4 and TRBJ1-3; D gene unclear. Germline lookup yields CDR1 SGHNT and CDR2 YYREEE (reference sequence). V shed 0 bases and J shed 1 base, with 8 bases lying between them. The CDR3 is 15 residues long. DNA for the CDR3: TGTGCCAGCAGCTTGGGAGTCGGTTCTGGAAACACCATATATTTT. Translated, it gives CASSLGVGSGNTIYF.

The chain is built from TRBV2 and TRBJ1-6; D unclear. Germline-derived CDR1 and CDR2 are SNHLY and FYNNEI. This CDR3 is 15 amino acids long. V dropped 1 base and J dropped 10 bases, with 14 bases sitting between them. CDR3 sequence (DNA): TGTGCCAGCAGTGAAGACCGGCAAGAGCGCTCACCCCTCCACTTT. Translated: CASSEDRQERSPLHF.

The chain recombines TRBV10-1 with TRBJ2-2; tentatively, D is TRBD2 (5 bases). CDR3 length equals 14 residues. Trimming shortened V by 5 bases and J by 6 bases, and 13 bases separated the two germline ends. Germline V gene sequence: CDR1 WNHNN, CDR2 SYGVQD (reference sequence). CDR3 coding DNA: TGCGCCAGCAGTCTAGGTGTGCGGGCCGGGGAGCTGTTTTTT. It specifies CASSLGVRAGELFF.

The rearrangement uses TRBV9 and TRBJ1-1, with D perhaps matching TRBD1 (6 bases). The CDR3 length is 14 residues. Germline V gene sequence: CDR1 SGDLS, CDR2 YYNGEE. With 0 bases removed from V and 4 bases from J, the gap between germline ends came to 10 bases. The CDR3 loop reads CASSVEGRGTEAFF. Here the CDR3 DNA reads TGTGCCAGCAGCGTAGAGGGCAGGGGCACTGAAGCTTTCTTT.

The chain employs TRBV6-5 and TRBJ2-4, with TRBD1 matching over 7 bases. The CDR3 is 15 amino acids. Losses at the gene ends were 2 bases for V and 7 bases for J; bases not matched to a gene: 8. Germline lookup yields CDR1 MNHEY and CDR2 SVGAGI. The DNA for the CDR3 is TGTGCCAGCAGTTACACGCCCGGACAGGCTAACATTCAGTACTTC. It specifies CASSYTPGQANIQYF.

This rearrangement joins TRBV6-6 to TRBJ1-5; D uncertain. Trimming stripped 4 bases from V and 6 bases from J, with 7 bases between. Germline V gene lookup returns CDR1 MNHNY and CDR2 SVGAGI (reference sequence). The CDR3 is 12 amino acids. The CDR3 coding sequence is TGTGCCAGCAGTTTAGACTTTCAGCCCCAGCATTTT. As protein: CASSLDFQPQHF.

The chain couples TRBV6-5 to TRBJ2-7; TRBD1 might be the D (6 bases). CDR1 and CDR2 from the germline V gene are MNHEY and SVGAGI. V lost 6 bases to trimming and J lost 5 bases, with 20 bases between them. This CDR3 is built from 15 residues. The CDR3 loop reads CASRSGQWGNDEQYF. DNA of the CDR3: TGTGCCAGCAGGTCCGGACAGTGGGGGAACGACGAGCAGTACTTC.

This chain links TRBV7-6 with TRBJ1-1; a possible D gene is TRBD1 (5 bases). V dropped 1 base and J dropped 1 base, with 10 bases sitting between them. Germline V gene sequence: CDR1 SGHVS, CDR2 FNYEAQ. The CDR3 covers 15 residues. For the CDR3, the DNA is TGTGCCAGCAGCTTAGACGGGGGTTCGAACACTGAAGCTTTCTTT. This encodes CASSLDGGSNTEAFF.

The rearrangement links TRBV18 to TRBJ1-5; no reliable D call. V was clipped by 0 bases and J by 0 bases, with 9 bases between them. The CDR3 has 16 residues. Germline V gives CDR1 KGHSH, CDR2 LQKENI. The DNA of the CDR3 is TGTGCCAGCTCACCACCGAACAGCCTTAGCAATCAGCCCCAGCATTTT. Protein sequence: CASSPPNSLSNQPQHF.

This sequence joins TRBV5-1 and TRBJ1-1; 8 bases line up with TRBD1. V lost 3 bases to trimming and J lost 4 bases; unmatched junction nucleotides: 5. Germline CDR1 and CDR2: SGHRS and YFSETQ. The CDR3 has 14 amino acids. The CDR3 nucleotides are TGCGCCAGCAGCTATGGGACAGGTTCCACTGAAGCTTTCTTT. It yields the protein CASSYGTGSTEAFF.

The V call is TRBV10-3, the J call TRBJ1-6; D gene uncertain. Per the germline V gene, CDR1 is ENHRY and CDR2 is SYGVKD. The CDR3 extends over 16 amino acids. V was pared by 4 bases and J by 6 bases, with 16 bases between. The DNA of the CDR3 is TGTGCCATCAGTGGTCCGCGAGAGGGCGGTAATTCACCCCTCCACTTT. Translating gives CAISGPREGGNSPLHF.

This clone was counted only a few times. The rearrangement joins TRBV9 to TRBJ2-1; TRBD1 is a possible D gene (6 bases). CDR3 size: 14 residues. CDR1 SGDLS and CDR2 YYNGEE come from the germline V gene. V lost 7 bases and J lost 5, with 16 bases in between. CDR3 amino acids: CASQRQGSDNEQFF. The CDR3 bases are TGTGCCAGCCAACGGCAGGGGTCCGACAATGAGCAGTTCTTC.

This clone was seen once. The V call is TRBV6-6, the J call TRBJ2-5, with a weak D call TRBD2 (6 bases). Looked up from germline, CDR1 is MNHNY and CDR2 is SVGAGI (reference sequence). Trimming left V 6 bases short and J 6 bases short, with 17 bases between. The CDR3 consists of 14 residues. The CDR3 loop reads CASRDLGEAQTQYF. The CDR3 DNA sequence: TGTGCCAGCAGAGATCTAGGGGAGGCTCAGACCCAGTACTTC.